The 11 T cell receptor beta chains below were found in one sample sequenced in a study of T cell responses to AZD1222 COVID-19 vaccine. Method: immunoSEQ multiplex PCR; TCRdb's copy keeps in-frame clones and lacks some. The data contain some 60,000 clones, more than 60% of them seen just once; the ten biggest clones take up roughly 3.5%. Source: peripheral blood, taken 28 days after the second AZD1222 dose. The receptor source for this set is an adult who received the AZD1222 COVID-19 vaccine.

The chain combines TRBV18 with TRBJ1-4; no definite D call. Germline loops: CDR1 KGHSH, CDR2 LQKENI. There are 13 residues in the CDR3. Trimming removed 2 bases from V and 8 bases from J, with 9 bases in between. Written as DNA, the CDR3 is TGTGCCAGCTCACCAGTGGAGGCAGAAAAACTGTTTTTT. Encoded protein: CASSPVEAEKLFF.

The rearrangement links TRBV2 to TRBJ1-2; no clear D. Germline lookup yields CDR1 SNHLY and CDR2 FYNNEI. The V and J ends lost 6 bases and 2 bases respectively, with 16 bases between them. The CDR3 runs to 15 residues. The CDR3 region is CASRDEDPRNYGYTF. The CDR3 DNA reads as TGTGCCAGCAGGGACGAGGACCCTAGGAACTATGGCTACACCTTC.

The genes are TRBV3-1 (or the pseudogene TRBV3-2) and TRBJ1-2; D is perhaps TRBD1 (6 bases). The germline V gene has CDR1 LGHDT and CDR2 YNNKEL (reference sequence). Trimming left V 0 bases short and J 4 bases short, with 21 bases between. This CDR3 spans 18 amino acids. The chain's CDR3 is CASSQDWGAGAESYGYTF. The CDR3 DNA follows: TGTGCCAGCAGCCAAGACTGGGGTGCGGGGGCGGAGAGCTATGGCTACACCTTC.

This clone was observed a few times. The genes are TRBV27 and TRBJ1-3, with a weak D call TRBD1 (6 bases). CDR1 and CDR2 (germline): MNHEY, SMNVEV (reference sequence). Trimming took 5 bases from V and 3 from J, leaving 14 bases between them. The CDR3 sequence is 15 residues long. The CDR3 nucleotides read TGTGCCAGCAGTCTTACGGCAGGGGTTGGAAACACCATATATTTT. Its translation: CASSLTAGVGNTIYF.

V usage is TRBV5-1 and J usage is TRBJ2-1, with TRBD2 identical over 7 bases. This CDR3 is 17 amino acids long. Germline CDR1 is SGHRS and CDR2 is YFSETQ. V was clipped by 2 bases and J by 4 bases; unmatched bases: 12. As DNA, the CDR3 is TGCGCCAGCAGCTTCCTCCCACCTAGCGGAAATTACAATGAGCAGTTCTTC. It codes for CASSFLPPSGNYNEQFF.

The V and J genes are TRBV6-6 and TRBJ1-1; 9 bases are shared with TRBD1. Germline CDR1 is MNHNY and CDR2 is SVGAGI (reference sequence). J was trimmed by 1 base and V by 0 bases; bases with no gene match: 0. The CDR3 is 15 residues long. This chain's CDR3 is CASSYSGQGNTEAFF. The CDR3 region has the DNA TGTGCCAGCAGTTACTCGGGACAGGGGAACACTGAAGCTTTCTTT.

This clone was seen more than once but under ten times. The V and J genes are TRBV7-8 and TRBJ1-3; a weak D match, TRBD1 (6 bases). CDR3 length: 14 residues. Germline values: CDR1 SGHVS, CDR2 FQNEAQ. With 6 bases removed from V and 0 bases from J, the gap between germline ends came to 9 bases. The CDR3 reads CASRSDSSGNTIYF. In DNA form, the CDR3 reads TGTGCCAGCAGGTCGGACAGCTCTGGAAACACCATATATTTT.

For the CDR3, the DNA is TGTGCCAGCAGTAGACAGGGGGCGCGAGAGCAGTACTTC. Translated, it gives CASSRQGAREQYF. This chain links TRBV12-3 or TRBV12-4 with TRBJ2-7; TRBD1 agrees at 10 bases. Trimming took 5 bases from V and 7 from J; bases not matched to a gene: 5. The CDR3 spans 13 residues.

The sample holds one count of this clone. The CDR3 region is CASSLQRGYDGYTF. The CDR3 nucleotides read TGTGCCAGCAGCTTACAACGGGGGTATGATGGCTACACCTTC. V usage is TRBV5-4 and J usage is TRBJ1-2; D might be TRBD1 (5 bases). Per the germline V gene, CDR1 is SGHNT and CDR2 is YYREEE (reference sequence). The CDR3 contains 14 residues. Trimming cost V 2 bases and J 6 bases, with 14 bases left between them.

The chain couples TRBV24-1 to TRBJ1-5; 11 bases match TRBD1. This CDR3 is built from 14 residues. Losses at the gene ends were 5 bases for V and 6 bases for J; bases not matched to a gene: 2. The germline V gene encodes CDR1 KGHDR and CDR2 SFDVKD. CDR3 sequence (DNA): TGTGCCACCAGTGGGACAGGGGGCATTCAGCCCCAGCATTTT. Protein sequence: CATSGTGGIQPQHF.

This clone was seen only a few times. In the same sample, other DNA sequences code for this CDR3. This rearrangement joins TRBV19 to TRBJ2-2; unclear D gene. Trimming took off 6 bases at V and 5 bases at J, with 4 bases between the two ends. In germline, CDR1 is LNHDA, CDR2 SQIVND (reference sequence). CDR3 length equals 11 residues. Written as DNA, the CDR3 is TGTGCCAGTAGAGAGACCGGGGAGCTGTTTTTT. Encoded protein: CASRETGELFF.